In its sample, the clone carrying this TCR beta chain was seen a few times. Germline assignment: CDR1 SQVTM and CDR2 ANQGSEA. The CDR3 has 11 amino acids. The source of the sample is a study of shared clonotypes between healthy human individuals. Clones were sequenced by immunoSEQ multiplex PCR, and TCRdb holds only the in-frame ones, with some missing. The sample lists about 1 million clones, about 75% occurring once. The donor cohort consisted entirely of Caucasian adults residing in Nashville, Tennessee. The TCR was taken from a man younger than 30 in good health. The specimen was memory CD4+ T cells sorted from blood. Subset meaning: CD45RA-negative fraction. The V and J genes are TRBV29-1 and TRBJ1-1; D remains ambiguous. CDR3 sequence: CRVKMNTEAFF. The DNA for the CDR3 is TGCAGGGTGAAAATGAACACTGAAGCTTTCTTT. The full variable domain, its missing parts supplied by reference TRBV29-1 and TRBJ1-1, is SAVISQKPSRDICQRGTSLTIQCQVDSQVTMMFWYRQQPGQSLTLIATANQGSEATYESGFVIDKFPISRPNLTFSTLTVSNMSPEDSSIYLCRVKMNTEAFFGQGTRLTVV.